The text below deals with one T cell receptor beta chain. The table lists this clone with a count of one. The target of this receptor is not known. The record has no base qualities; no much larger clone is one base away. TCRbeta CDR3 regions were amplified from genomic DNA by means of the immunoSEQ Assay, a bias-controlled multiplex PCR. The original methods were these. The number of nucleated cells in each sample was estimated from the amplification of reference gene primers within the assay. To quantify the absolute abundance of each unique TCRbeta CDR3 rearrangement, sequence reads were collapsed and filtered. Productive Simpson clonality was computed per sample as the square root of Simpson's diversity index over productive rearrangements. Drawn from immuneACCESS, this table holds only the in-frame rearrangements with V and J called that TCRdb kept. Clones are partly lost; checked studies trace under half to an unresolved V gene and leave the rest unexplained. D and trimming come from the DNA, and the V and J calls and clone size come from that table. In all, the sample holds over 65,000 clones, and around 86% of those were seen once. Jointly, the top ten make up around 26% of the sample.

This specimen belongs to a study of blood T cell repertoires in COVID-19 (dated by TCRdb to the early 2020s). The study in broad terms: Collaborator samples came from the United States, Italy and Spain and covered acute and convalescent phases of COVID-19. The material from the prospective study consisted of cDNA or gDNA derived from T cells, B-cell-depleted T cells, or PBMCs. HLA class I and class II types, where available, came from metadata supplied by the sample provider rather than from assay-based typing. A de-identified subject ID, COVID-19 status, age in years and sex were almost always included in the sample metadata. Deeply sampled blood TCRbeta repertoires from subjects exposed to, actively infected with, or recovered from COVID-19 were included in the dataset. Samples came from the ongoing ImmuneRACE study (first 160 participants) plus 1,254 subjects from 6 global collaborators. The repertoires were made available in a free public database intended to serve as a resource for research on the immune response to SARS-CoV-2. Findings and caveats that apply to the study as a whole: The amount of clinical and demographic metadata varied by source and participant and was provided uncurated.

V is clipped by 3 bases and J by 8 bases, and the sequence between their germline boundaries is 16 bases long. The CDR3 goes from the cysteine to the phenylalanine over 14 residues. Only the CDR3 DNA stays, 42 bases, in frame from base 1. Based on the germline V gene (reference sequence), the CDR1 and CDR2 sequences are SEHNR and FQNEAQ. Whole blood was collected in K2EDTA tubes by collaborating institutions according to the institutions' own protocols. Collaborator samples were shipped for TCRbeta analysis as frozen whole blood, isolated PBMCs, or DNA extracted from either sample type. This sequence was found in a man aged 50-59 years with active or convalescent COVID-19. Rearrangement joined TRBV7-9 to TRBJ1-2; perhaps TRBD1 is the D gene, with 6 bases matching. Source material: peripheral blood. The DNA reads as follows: TGTGCCAGCAGCTTGGGAACAGGGAGTGGAGGCTACACCTTC. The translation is CASSLGTGSGGYTF.